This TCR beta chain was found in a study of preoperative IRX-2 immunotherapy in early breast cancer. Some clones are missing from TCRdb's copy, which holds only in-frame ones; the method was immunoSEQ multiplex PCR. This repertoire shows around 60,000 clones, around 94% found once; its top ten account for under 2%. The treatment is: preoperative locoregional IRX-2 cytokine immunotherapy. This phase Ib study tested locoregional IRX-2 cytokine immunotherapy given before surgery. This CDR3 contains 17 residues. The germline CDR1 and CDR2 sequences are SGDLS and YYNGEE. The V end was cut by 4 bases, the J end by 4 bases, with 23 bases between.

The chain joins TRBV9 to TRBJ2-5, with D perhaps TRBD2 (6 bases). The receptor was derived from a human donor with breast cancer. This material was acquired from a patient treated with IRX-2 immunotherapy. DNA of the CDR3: TGTGCCAGCAGCCCAAGAGGGACTTCCTTGCTGGGAGAGACCCAGTACTTC. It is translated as CASSPRGTSLLGETQYF. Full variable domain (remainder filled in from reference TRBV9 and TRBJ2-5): DSGVTQTPKHLITATGQRVTLRCSPRSGDLSVYWYQQSLDQGLQFLIQYYNGEERAKGNILERFSAQQFPDLHSELNLSSLELGDSALYFCASSPRGTSLLGETQYFGPGTRLLVL.